This entry describes one T cell receptor beta chain. The entry originates in a study of cytomegalovirus exposure and HLA in healthy donors. From the roughly 120-subject validation cohort, which was separate from the roughly 630-subject first cohort, the donors were drawn. Data came from immunoSEQ multiplex PCR; TCRdb stores just in-frame clones and leaves some out. The data hold 100,000 to 150,000 clones, with 80% to 90% observed a single time. Germline CDR1 and CDR2: KGHSH and LQKENI. The CDR3 length is 15 residues. Trimming stripped 0 bases from V and 4 bases from J, with 12 bases between. The chain couples TRBV18 to TRBJ1-2; D possibly corresponds to TRBD1 (5 bases). The source material was PBMCs. This sequence originates from a woman aged 18-35 years in good health and CMV-seronegative. As DNA, the CDR3 is TGTGCCAGCTCACCACCGGGGGGATTGGTCTATGGCTACACCTTC. Translated: CASSPPGGLVYGYTF.